One T cell receptor (beta chain) is described in this entry. This entry is derived from a study of human T cells and chemical hapten exposure. As for the study in general: Enrolled patients were predominantly female and had alopecia areata, totalis or universalis.

Specified time point: patch test 3, about 24 weeks after DPC sensitization. The treatment: therapeutic diphenylcyclopropenone sensitization with weekly scalp DPC. The CDR3 runs 16 residues. Germline V gene data show CDR1 as SGDLS and CDR2 as YYNGEE. The V and J ends lost 3 bases and 4 bases respectively, with 19 bases between them. In the original analysis: Samples had a median of 95,638 TCRs, ranging about 20,000 to 700,000. Using its own MiXCR run on the RACE reads, TCRdb lists one record per CDR3 protein. TCRdb, not the authors, supplied the V and J calls. Here the sample spans 95,000 to 150,000 distinct CDR3 sequences, roughly 12% being singletons.

The chain uses TRBV9 and TRBJ1-1, with D perhaps TRBD1 (6 bases). This clonotype was sampled from a woman aged 45 to 65 with alopecia areata. Some clones in this sample may be carry-over from other donors' samples. The sample in question was whole blood, obtained in connection with sensitization to the hapten diphenylcyclopropenone (DPC). Written as DNA, the CDR3 is TGTGCCAGCAGCGCCATAGGGATCAGGGGCCTCACTGAAGCTTTCTTT. Amino acid sequence: CASSAIGIRGLTEAFF.